This T cell receptor beta chain was sequenced during a study of identical twins. Overall study findings and caveats: Out-of-frame alpha sequences shared by twins were enriched for low generation probability. Conclusions were based on cross-sectional statistical analysis, without following the same donors. There were fewer insertions in abundant cord blood beta clonotypes, but memory repertoires showed no such pattern.

A universal primer site was added by template switching, and unique molecular identifiers were carried by the cDNA. A single record per CDR3 protein comes from TCRdb applying MiXCR to the 5' RACE reads. The sample holds 690,000 or so distinct CDR3 sequences, 8.5% to 9.5% seen once. About this clonotype itself: The antigen is undetermined.

This sample also appeared in a second study, on yellow fever vaccine responses in identical twins.

The source material was PBMCs. The clonotype comes from a woman under 30 in good health.

In DNA, the CDR3 is TGCAGTGCGAGTTCAATCGGGGCCGAAAAACTGTTTTTT. This sequence encodes CSASSIGAEKLFF. The gene calls are TRBV20-1 and TRBJ1-4, with D perhaps matching TRBD1 (5 bases). The germline CDR1 and CDR2 sequences are DFQATT and SNEGSKA (reference sequence). The CDR3 sequence is 13 residues long. V lost 6 bases to trimming and J lost 8 bases, with 16 bases between them.